These 32 T cell receptor beta chains were sequenced from one sample in a study of blood T cell repertoires in COVID-19. Produced via immunoSEQ multiplex PCR; TCRdb's table is partial and in-frame only. The sample lists 85,000 to 130,000 clones, 70% to 85% occurring once. Sequencing input: peripheral blood. The receptor set was obtained from a woman aged 80 or over with active or convalescent COVID-19.

The V call is TRBV18, the J call TRBJ1-1; D ambiguous. The CDR3 is made up of 15 amino acids. Trimming took 3 bases from V and 2 from J, leaving 13 bases between them. Germline V CDR1 and CDR2: KGHSH, LQKENI. The CDR3 here is CASSPLQRSNTEAFF. As DNA, the CDR3 is TGTGCCAGCTCACCCTTACAGAGAAGCAACACTGAAGCTTTCTTT.

This chain uses TRBV30 with TRBJ1-6; D uncertain. CDR1 and CDR2 from the germline V gene are GTSNPN and SVGIG (reference sequence). The CDR3 spans 13 residues. V was clipped by 2 bases and J by 7 bases, with 9 bases between them. The CDR3 DNA follows: TGTGCCTGGAGTACGGGGTTCAATTCACCCCTCCACTTT. Its translation is CAWSTGFNSPLHF.

The rearrangement links TRBV7-3 to TRBJ2-4, with D tentatively TRBD1 (6 bases). Germline V lookup: CDR1 SGHTA, CDR2 FQGTGA. The CDR3 loop spans 18 amino acids. Trimming pared 4 bases from V and 6 bases from J, leaving 25 bases between. As DNA, the CDR3 is TGTGCCAGCAGCTCAGAGACGACAGGCGGCGGGTCTGGAAACATTCAGTACTTC. This sequence encodes CASSSETTGGGSGNIQYF.

J is TRBJ1-1 and V is TRBV2, with 8 bases that match TRBD1. The CDR3 length is 15 residues. Germline V gene lookup returns CDR1 SNHLY and CDR2 FYNNEI. V trimming: 7 bases; J trimming: 1 base; junction bases outside the gene matches: 8. The CDR3 DNA is TGTGCCAGCAATGGACAGGGAGGTCAGAACACTGAAGCTTTCTTT. Translating it yields CASNGQGGQNTEAFF.

This chain connects TRBV19 to TRBJ2-6; D perhaps matches TRBD2 (6 bases). The V gene's germline CDR1 is LNHDA and CDR2 SQIVND (reference sequence). Between the trimmed V and J ends, which lost 1 base and 2 bases, there was a span of 6 bases. The CDR3 loop spans 15 amino acids. CDR3 in amino acids: CASSIGGAGANVLTF. Written as DNA, the CDR3 is TGTGCCAGTAGTATAGGGGGGGCTGGGGCCAACGTCCTGACTTTC.

The chain is built from TRBV11-2 and TRBJ2-5, with 11 bases fitting TRBD2. Germline lookup yields CDR1 SGHAT and CDR2 FQNNGV. The CDR3 extends over 17 amino acids. V shed 2 bases and J 5 bases; nucleotides not matched to a gene: 10. CDR3 nucleotides: TGTGCCAGCAGCTTATCGTCTAGCGGGAGGTTCGCGGAGACCCAGTACTTC. The encoded protein is CASSLSSSGRFAETQYF.

The V call is TRBV19, the J call TRBJ1-1; no firm D call. Germline V gene lookup returns CDR1 LNHDA and CDR2 SQIVND (reference sequence). The CDR3 runs 14 residues. The ends were cut back, 7 bases at V and 0 bases at J, with 12 bases in the middle. CDR3 sequence reads: CASKPATVNTEAFF. The CDR3 DNA follows: TGTGCCAGTAAACCAGCGACGGTGAACACTGAAGCTTTCTTT.

The rearrangement uses TRBV24-1 and TRBJ1-2; D not certain. The CDR3 loop spans 13 amino acids. The V end lost 4 bases, the J end lost 1 base, and 6 bases lay between the germline ends. Germline V CDR1 and CDR2: KGHDR, SFDVKD. In DNA, the CDR3 is TGTGCCACCAGTGACAGGTTTAACTATGGCTACACCTTC. Amino acids: CATSDRFNYGYTF.

The chain uses TRBV20-1 and TRBJ1-1; D may be TRBD1 (5 bases). CDR3 length equals 10 residues. Looked up from germline, CDR1 is DFQATT and CDR2 is SNEGSKA (reference sequence). Trimming removed 7 bases at V and 13 bases at J, with 16 bases between. CDR3 region: CSGGGNRNFF. In nucleotides, the CDR3 is TGCAGTGGGGGAGGGAACAGGAATTTCTTT.

The chain has TRBV9 and TRBJ1-1; TRBD1 matches 7 bases. The J segment lost 1 base and the V segment lost 2 bases, leaving 5 bases of the junction unmatched. Looked up from germline, CDR1 is SGDLS and CDR2 is YYNGEE. CDR3 length: 15 residues. The CDR3 sequence is CASSVDRVENTEAFF. DNA for the CDR3: TGTGCCAGCAGCGTTGACAGGGTGGAGAACACTGAAGCTTTCTTT.

The J gene is TRBJ1-1, the V gene TRBV27; TRBD1 agrees at 10 bases. The CDR3 has 13 residues. Per the germline V gene, CDR1 is MNHEY and CDR2 is SMNVEV (reference sequence). With 8 bases clipped from V and 3 bases from J, the junction kept 3 bases outside the gene matches. The CDR3 DNA reads TGTGCCAGCGGGACAGGGGTTCACACTGAAGCTTTCTTT. As protein: CASGTGVHTEAFF.

A single count supports this clone. This sequence joins TRBV7-9 and TRBJ2-7; 7 nucleotides match TRBD2. V shed 5 bases and J 4 bases; nucleotides not matched to a gene: 5. Germline V CDR1 and CDR2: SEHNR, FQNEAQ (reference sequence). The CDR3 is 13 amino acids. CDR3 region: CASSQAGFYEQYF. As DNA, the CDR3 is TGTGCCAGCAGCCAAGCGGGGTTTTACGAGCAGTACTTC.

This chain uses TRBV6-5 with TRBJ1-4; perhaps TRBD1 as D (5 bases). Germline CDR1 is MNHEY and CDR2 is SVGAGI. This CDR3 is built from 14 residues. The V end lost 6 bases, the J end lost 0 bases, and 8 bases lay between the germline ends. The CDR3 DNA is TGTGCCAGCAGACGGGGGTCAACTAATGAAAAACTGTTTTTT. This codes for CASRRGSTNEKLFF.

The chain recombines TRBV5-4 with TRBJ2-1; TRBD2 matches 9 bases. Germline V gene data show CDR1 as SGHNT and CDR2 as YYREEE (reference sequence). V was clipped by 4 bases and J by 3 bases; unmatched bases: 5. This CDR3 is 15 amino acids long. The CDR3 nucleotides read TGTGCCAGCAGCCGCGGGACTAGCCGCTACAATGAGCAGTTCTTC. Protein: CASSRGTSRYNEQFF.

The chain couples TRBV19 to TRBJ1-1; no firm D call. Germline V gene sequence: CDR1 LNHDA, CDR2 SQIVND (reference sequence). The length of the CDR3 is 13 residues. The V and J ends lost 0 bases and 1 base respectively, with 3 bases between them. CDR3 bases: TGTGCCAGTAGTATAGACAGGAACACTGAAGCTTTCTTT. It encodes CASSIDRNTEAFF.

J is TRBJ1-1 and V is TRBV6-5; 7 positions agree with TRBD1. The CDR3 spans 14 residues. V trimming: 7 bases; J trimming: 2 bases; junction bases outside the gene matches: 7. Germline-derived CDR1 and CDR2 are MNHEY and SVGAGI. The CDR3 sequence: CASNHRDRNTEAFF. CDR3 DNA: TGTGCCAGCAATCACCGGGACAGAAACACTGAAGCTTTCTTT.

This clone was recorded a few times. The rearrangement links TRBV28 to TRBJ1-1, with 8 nucleotides matching TRBD1. The germline V gene has CDR1 MDHEN and CDR2 SYDVKM. The CDR3 has 17 amino acids. Trimming took 4 bases from V and 5 from J; bases not matched to a gene: 15. This CDR3 is CASSSPIKTGDNTEAFF. For the CDR3, the DNA is TGTGCCAGCAGTTCCCCTATCAAGACAGGGGATAATACTGAAGCTTTCTTT. The full variable domain, with the rest looked up from reference TRBV28 and TRBJ1-1, is DVKVTQSSRYLVKRTGEKVFLECVQDMDHENMFWYRQDPGLGLRLIYFSYDVKMKEKGDIPEGYSVSREKKERFSLILESASTNQTSMYLCASSSPIKTGDNTEAFFGQGTRLTVV.

This chain joins TRBV18 and TRBJ1-1; 8 bases are shared with TRBD1. There are 13 residues in the CDR3. Per germline, CDR1 KGHSH and CDR2 LQKENI. V lost 3 bases and J lost 3; bases outside the gene matches: 0. CDR3 loop: CASSPDRDTEAFF. CDR3 in DNA: TGTGCCAGCTCACCGGACAGGGACACTGAAGCTTTCTTT.

This clone was seen once. This chain connects TRBV24-1 to TRBJ2-1, with TRBD2 identical over 10 bases. This CDR3 contains 16 residues. CDR1 is KGHDR, CDR2 SFDVKD, per germline. Trimming removed 5 bases from V and 7 bases from J; junction bases left unmatched: 10. The CDR3, as DNA: TGTGCCACCAGTGGTGATATACTAGCGGGAAGAAATGAGCAGTTCTTC. This sequence encodes CATSGDILAGRNEQFF.

The chain joins TRBV5-6 to TRBJ1-5; D is undetermined. CDR1 is SGHDT and CDR2 is YYEEEE in the germline V gene. Trimming removed 8 bases from V and 2 bases from J, with 17 bases in between. The CDR3 consists of 15 residues. CDR3 sequence reads: CASGRGFSGNQPQHF. Here the CDR3 DNA reads TGTGCCAGTGGCCGGGGTTTTTCTGGCAATCAGCCCCAGCATTTT. The whole variable domain, filled in from reference TRBV5-6 and TRBJ1-5, reads DAGVTQSPTHLIKTRGQQVTLRCSPKSGHDTVSWYQQALGQGPQFIFQYYEEEERQRGNFPDRFSGHQFPNYSSELNVNALLLGDSALYLCASGRGFSGNQPQHFGDGTRLSIL.

The chain uses TRBV18 and TRBJ1-1; 9 bases align to TRBD1. After removal of 1 base from V and 12 bases from J, the junction contained 6 bases not matched to a gene. Germline assignment: CDR1 KGHSH and CDR2 LQKENI. The CDR3 loop spans 13 amino acids. CDR3 nucleotide sequence: TGTGCCAGCTCACCACAGGGACAGGGTTTTACTTTCTTT. It specifies CASSPQGQGFTFF.

V gene TRBV25-1 combines with J gene TRBJ1-3; no firm D call. The CDR3 runs 15 residues. Per germline, CDR1 MGHDK and CDR2 SYGVNS. V was clipped by 9 bases and J by 2 bases, with 17 bases between them. DNA of the CDR3: TGTGCCAGTTCTCTTTTGGGAGGAGCTGGAAACACCATATATTTT. Amino acids: CASSLLGGAGNTIYF.

Only a few counts were recorded for this clone. DNA for the CDR3: TGTGCCAGCAGCGGACAGGTGAACACTGAAGCTTTCTTT. Residues: CASSGQVNTEAFF. The gene calls are TRBV7-9 and TRBJ1-1, with 7 bases lining up with TRBD1. This CDR3 contains 13 residues. With V trimmed by 5 bases and J by 0 bases, 0 bases remained unmatched. Germline-derived CDR1 and CDR2 are SEHNR and FQNEAQ (reference sequence).

The chain employs TRBV9 and TRBJ1-4, with TRBD1 matching over 8 bases. Germline loops: CDR1 SGDLS, CDR2 YYNGEE. Losses at the gene ends were 0 bases for V and 8 bases for J; bases not matched to a gene: 6. The CDR3 has 15 residues. In DNA form, the CDR3 reads TGTGCCAGCAGCGTAGCGGGACAGGCGGGGGAAAAACTGTTTTTT. Protein sequence: CASSVAGQAGEKLFF. Combining the CDR3 with reference TRBV9 and TRBJ1-4 gives the whole variable domain DSGVTQTPKHLITATGQRVTLRCSPRSGDLSVYWYQQSLDQGLQFLIQYYNGEERAKGNILERFSAQQFPDLHSELNLSSLELGDSALYFCASSVAGQAGEKLFFGSGTQLSVL.

The CDR3 DNA follows: TGCGCCAGCAGCGGGGGGGGCGGGACGAACTACGAGCAGTACTTC. Its protein is CASSGGGGTNYEQYF. V is TRBV5-1 and J is TRBJ2-7, with D possibly being TRBD2 (7 bases). Germline V gene sequence: CDR1 SGHRS, CDR2 YFSETQ. The CDR3 sequence is 15 residues long. V was trimmed by 4 bases and J by 3 bases, leaving 17 bases between them.

The V call is TRBV25-1, the J call TRBJ1-2; a possible D gene is TRBD1 (5 bases). The germline V gene encodes CDR1 MGHDK and CDR2 SYGVNS. The CDR3 consists of 14 residues. Trimming removed 0 bases from V and 4 bases from J, with 9 bases in between. DNA for the CDR3: TGTGCCAGCAGTGAATATGGGGGGAGCTATGGCTACACCTTC. Its translation is CASSEYGGSYGYTF.

This clone was counted a few times. The chain recombines TRBV27 with TRBJ1-2; D is uncertain. The CDR3 spans 13 residues. The V gene's germline CDR1 is MNHEY and CDR2 SMNVEV (reference sequence). Trimming cost V 2 bases and J 5 bases, with 9 bases left between them. CDR3 loop: CASSLEGQYGYTF. The CDR3 DNA reads TGTGCCAGCAGTTTAGAGGGCCAGTATGGCTACACCTTC.

CDR3 nucleotide sequence: TGTGCCAGCAGCTCGAACACCGATCAGCCCCAGCATTTT. Translated: CASSSNTDQPQHF. V gene TRBV9 combines with J gene TRBJ1-5; D unclear. Germline values: CDR1 SGDLS, CDR2 YYNGEE. The CDR3 covers 13 residues. Trimming took 4 bases from V and 5 from J, leaving 10 bases between them.

The rearrangement joins TRBV25-1 to TRBJ2-4, with D possibly TRBD2 on 6 matching bases. The CDR3 contains 11 residues. The germline V and J ends were trimmed by 3 bases and 15 bases, with 12 bases remaining between them. Germline lookup yields CDR1 MGHDK and CDR2 SYGVNS. The CDR3 DNA reads as TGTGCCAGCAGTGATCAGGGAGGTTGGTACTTC. The encoded protein is CASSDQGGWYF.

The rearrangement links TRBV28 to TRBJ1-2; 11 bases agree with TRBD1. Germline lookup yields CDR1 MDHEN and CDR2 SYDVKM. V was clipped by 6 bases and J by 6 bases; unmatched bases: 15. The CDR3 is 17 amino acids. CDR3 in amino acids: CASRGNPGTGGVHGYTF. The CDR3 DNA is TGTGCCAGCAGGGGTAACCCAGGGACAGGGGGGGTCCATGGCTACACCTTC.

The rearrangement links TRBV5-6 to TRBJ2-7, with TRBD2 matching 8 bases. With 0 bases clipped from V and 1 base from J, the junction kept 9 bases outside the gene matches. From germline, CDR1 is SGHDT and CDR2 YYEEEE. The CDR3 is made up of 17 amino acids. CDR3 nucleotide sequence: TGTGCCAGCAGCTTGGTAGCCGCGGGGGGCAGGTCCTACGAGCAGTACTTC. Protein: CASSLVAAGGRSYEQYF.

Only a few counts were recorded for this clone. The V and J genes are TRBV29-1 and TRBJ1-5; D gene uncertain. Germline values: CDR1 SQVTM, CDR2 ANQGSEA. Trimming stripped 3 bases from V and 4 bases from J, with 10 bases between. The CDR3 runs to 13 residues. The CDR3 nucleotides read TGCAGCGTTGAGAGCGGGGAAAATCAGCCCCAGCATTTT. Its translation is CSVESGENQPQHF. Drawing the rest from reference TRBV29-1 and TRBJ1-5, the complete variable domain is SAVISQKPSRDICQRGTSLTIQCQVDSQVTMMFWYRQQPGQSLTLIATANQGSEATYESGFVIDKFPISRPNLTFSTLTVSNMSPEDSSIYLCSVESGENQPQHFGDGTRLSIL.